The next 22 T cell receptor beta chains were all read from a single sample in a study of regulatory T cells in long-lasting Graves disease. Arm-PCR of CDR3 regions with iRepertoire HTBI primers generated TCR beta libraries. TCRdb reprocessed the multiplex PCR reads via MiXCR and lists one record per CDR3 protein. The sample holds under 300,000 distinct CDR3 sequences, 20% to 25% seen once. The time point was: newly diagnosed GD, antithyroid drugs for less than 3 months. PBMC RNA served as the TCR library source. The sample here was peripheral blood mononuclear cells (PBMCs), taken at new diagnosis, from a patient treated with antithyroid drugs. These receptor sequences come from a female donor with Graves disease.

Points on this clonotype: It differs at one base from a far larger clone, so likely a read error. The V and J genes are TRBV11-2 and TRBJ2-1; TRBD2 matches 9 bases. The CDR3 covers 15 residues. Germline trimming cut 5 bases from V and 7 bases from J; bases unmatched to any gene: 9. Germline assignment: CDR1 SGHAT and CDR2 FQNNGV. The CDR3 nucleotides read TGTGCCAGCAGCACCGCGGGAGGGCGGGCGAATGAGCAGTTCTTC. This gives the protein CASSTAGGRANEQFF.

This clonotype was seen ten or more times. The chain couples TRBV2 to TRBJ2-7; D not certain. The V end was cut by 6 bases, the J end by 1 base, with 1 base between. Germline V lookup: CDR1 SNHLY, CDR2 FYNNEI. This CDR3 is built from 10 residues. CDR3 nucleotides: TGTGCCAGCAGATCCTACGAGCAGTACTTC. It is translated as CASRSYEQYF.

Notes on this clonotype: A much bigger clone sits one base away, suggesting this may be a read error. The chain uses TRBV19 and TRBJ1-6, with D uncertain. The V and J ends lost 7 bases and 8 bases respectively, with 15 bases between them. Per germline, CDR1 LNHDA and CDR2 SQIVND (reference sequence). CDR3 length: 14 residues. CDR3 amino acids: CASMRRSGDSPLHF. As DNA, the CDR3 is TGTGCCAGTATGCGACGAAGTGGGGATTCACCCCTCCACTTT.

The V gene is TRBV15, the J gene TRBJ2-5; TRBD1 aligns across 7 bases. This CDR3 is 12 amino acids long. Looked up from germline, CDR1 is LNHNV and CDR2 is YYDKDF (reference sequence). Trimming took 3 bases from V and 7 from J; bases not matched to a gene: 2. CDR3 in DNA: TGTGCCACCAGCAGCTCAGGGGGGACCCAGTACTTC. Translation gives CATSSSGGTQYF.

This chain joins TRBV7-2 and TRBJ2-3, with 10 bases identical to TRBD2. Germline trimming cut 10 bases from V and 5 bases from J; bases unmatched to any gene: 15. This CDR3 has 16 residues. Germline V gives CDR1 SGHTA, CDR2 FQGNSA. CDR3 DNA sequence: TGTGCCACGCGCCCCTACCTAGCGGGAGTAAAAGATACGCAGTATTTT. Protein product: CATRPYLAGVKDTQYF.

V and J are TRBV5-4 and TRBJ1-4, with D perhaps matching TRBD1 (5 bases). This CDR3 has 14 amino acids. V was cut by 2 bases and J by 5 bases, with 10 bases left in between. Germline lookup yields CDR1 SGHNT and CDR2 YYREEE (reference sequence). The CDR3 bases are TGTGCCAGCAGCTTCCGGGGCCAAAATGAAAAACTGTTTTTT. Translation gives CASSFRGQNEKLFF.

The chain uses TRBV7-2 and TRBJ2-2, with TRBD2 matching over 8 bases. Germline CDR1 SGHTA, CDR2 FQGNSA. The ends lost 5 bases at V and 7 bases at J; junction bases unmatched: 9. This CDR3 region has 15 residues. CDR3 DNA: TGTGCCAGCAGCCCGGTCGGGGGGGTCTTCGGGGAGCTGTTTTTT. This gives the protein CASSPVGGVFGELFF.

This clonotype was counted ten times or more. CDR3 nucleotide sequence: TGTGCCAGCAGCTTACTGGGACAGTACTACGAGCAGTACTTC. As protein: CASSLLGQYYEQYF. The V and J genes are TRBV7-2 and TRBJ2-7; 7 bases map to TRBD1. After removal of 2 bases from V and 3 bases from J, the junction contained 4 bases not matched to a gene. CDR1 is SGHTA, CDR2 FQGNSA, per germline. The CDR3 is 14 residues long.

This clonotype was detected ten times or more. This rearrangement joins TRBV29-1 to TRBJ2-1; 9 positions match TRBD2. V shed 4 bases, J shed 3 bases, and the junction held 7 bases outside the gene matches. Germline V gives CDR1 SQVTM, CDR2 ANQGSEA. The CDR3 runs 15 residues. Written as DNA, the CDR3 is TGCAGCGTTGCCTTGGGGACTAGCCTCTACAATGAGCAGTTCTTC. Translating it yields CSVALGTSLYNEQFF.

The rearrangement links TRBV7-2 to TRBJ2-1; D might be TRBD2 (6 bases). Germline-derived CDR1 and CDR2 are SGHTA and FQGNSA. The CDR3 runs to 15 residues. V dropped 6 bases and J dropped 0 bases, with 12 bases sitting between them. The chain's CDR3 is CASSSGVASYNEQFF. Written as DNA, the CDR3 is TGTGCCAGCAGTTCGGGGGTCGCCTCCTACAATGAGCAGTTCTTC.

There are many counts of this clonotype. J is TRBJ2-3 and V is TRBV20-1, with TRBD2 matching 7 bases. The CDR3 totals 14 residues. From germline, CDR1 is DFQATT and CDR2 SNEGSKA (reference sequence). With 1 base clipped from V and 2 bases from J, the junction kept 3 bases outside the gene matches. The CDR3 DNA is TGCAGTGCTAGAGTTAGCGGGCTCACAGATACGCAGTATTTT. Its translation is CSARVSGLTDTQYF.

The rearrangement joins TRBV18 to TRBJ2-6; 8 nucleotides align to TRBD1. The V and J ends lost 6 bases and 0 bases, in that order; junction bases with no gene match: 7. CDR3 length: 17 amino acids. Per the germline V gene, CDR1 is KGHSH and CDR2 is LQKENI. The CDR3 loop reads CASSERTGSSGANVLTF. CDR3 coding DNA: TGTGCCAGCTCCGAGAGGACAGGGAGCTCTGGGGCCAACGTCCTGACTTTC.

In the case of this clonotype: A read error is possible here, since a much larger clone lies one base away. The chain couples TRBV6-1 to TRBJ2-1, with D perhaps TRBD2 (6 bases). The last part of the DNA fits TRBJ2-5 better; the J call may be wrong. Germline CDR1 and CDR2: MNHNS and SASEGT. CDR3 length: 14 amino acids. The CDR3 bases are TGTGCCAGCAGGAGACTGGGGGGATGGGAGACCCAGTACTTC. The encoded protein is CASRRLGGWETQYF.

The chain is built from TRBV7-3 and TRBJ2-7, with D perhaps matching TRBD1 (5 bases). V was clipped by 4 bases and J by 3 bases, with 10 bases between them. The V gene's germline CDR1 is SGHTA and CDR2 FQGTGA. The CDR3 sequence is 13 residues long. The CDR3 coding sequence is TGTGCCAGCAGCTGGGGCGAAGTCTACGAGCAGTACTTC. It encodes CASSWGEVYEQYF.

This clonotype was picked up many times. This sequence joins TRBV6-2 or TRBV6-3 and TRBJ2-7; D unresolved. The CDR3 runs 15 residues. Germline V gene data show CDR1 as MNHEY and CDR2 as SVGEGT. The V and J ends lost 6 bases and 0 bases respectively, with 15 bases between them. CDR3 sequence: CASSPGQRDSYEQYF. The CDR3 region has the DNA TGTGCCAGCAGCCCCGGGCAGAGAGACTCCTACGAGCAGTACTTC.

This clonotype was recorded at least ten times. The V and J genes are TRBV20-1 and TRBJ2-1, with TRBD2 as a possible D gene (5 bases). The germline V gene has CDR1 DFQATT and CDR2 SNEGSKA (reference sequence). Trimming took 4 bases from V and 4 from J, leaving 14 bases between them. The CDR3 has 14 residues. The CDR3: CSATLLRTYNEQFF. Here the CDR3 DNA reads TGCAGTGCTACCCTGTTGCGGACTTACAATGAGCAGTTCTTC.

The V call is TRBV3-1, the J call TRBJ2-7, with D uncertain. The V and J ends lost 0 bases and 5 bases respectively, with 5 bases between them. The length of the CDR3 is 12 residues. The V gene's germline CDR1 is LGHDT and CDR2 YNNKEL (reference sequence). The CDR3 sequence: CASSQDLNEQYF. The CDR3 DNA sequence: TGTGCCAGCAGCCAAGACTTAAACGAGCAGTACTTC.

This clonotype has ten or more counts. The chain joins TRBV7-3 to TRBJ2-7; D is perhaps TRBD1 or TRBD2 (5 bases each). Trimming pared 4 bases from V and 9 bases from J, leaving 19 bases between. The CDR3 loop spans 14 amino acids. Per the germline V gene, CDR1 is SGHTA and CDR2 is FQGTGA. In DNA, the CDR3 is TGTGCCAGCAGCTCAGAGGGGCAGGGACGCGGGCAGTACTTC. This encodes CASSSEGQGRGQYF.

This clonotype was detected ten times or more. The CDR3 DNA follows: TGCAGTGCTAGGCCGGGGACATACAGCTCCTACGAGCAGTACTTC. This translates into CSARPGTYSSYEQYF. The genes are TRBV20-1 and TRBJ2-7; D may be TRBD1 (6 bases). V shed 3 bases and J shed 0 bases, with 15 bases lying between them. Germline loops: CDR1 DFQATT, CDR2 SNEGSKA (reference sequence). This CDR3 has 15 residues.

In its sample, this clonotype was seen many times. The V gene is TRBV19, the J gene TRBJ1-1; weak D call: TRBD1 (5 bases). Germline V gives CDR1 LNHDA, CDR2 SQIVND (reference sequence). The V end was cut by 5 bases, the J end by 10 bases, with 11 bases between. CDR3 length equals 11 residues. The chain's CDR3 is CASSVGTAAFF. The CDR3 region has the DNA TGTGCCAGTAGTGTCGGGACGGCAGCTTTCTTT. Full variable domain (outside the CDR3, taken from reference TRBV19 and TRBJ1-1): DGGITQSPKYLFRKEGQNVTLSCEQNLNHDAMYWYRQDPGQGLRLIYYSQIVNDFQKGDIAEGYSVSREKKESFPLTVTSAQKNPTAFYLCASSVGTAAFFGQGTRLTVV.

This clonotype was counted many times. This chain links TRBV20-1 with TRBJ2-5, with TRBD2 matching over 10 bases. The CDR3 is 14 amino acids. The germline CDR1 and CDR2 sequences are DFQATT and SNEGSKA (reference sequence). The V and J ends lost 4 bases and 1 base, in that order; junction bases with no gene match: 3. CDR3 in amino acids: CSAIAGGPQETQYF. Here the CDR3 DNA reads TGCAGTGCTATAGCGGGAGGACCCCAAGAGACCCAGTACTTC.

The sample holds many counts of this clonotype. The V gene is TRBV29-1, the J gene TRBJ2-5; D may be TRBD1 or TRBD2 (6 bases each). CDR3 length: 13 residues. V lost 8 bases, J lost 5 bases, and 18 bases lay in between. In germline, CDR1 is SQVTM, CDR2 ANQGSEA. The CDR3 DNA is TGCAGCTCCGACGGGGTCGGGGGCGAGACCCAGTACTTC. Encoded protein: CSSDGVGGETQYF.